Reported below is one T cell receptor beta chain. Data came from immunoSEQ multiplex PCR; TCRdb stores just in-frame clones and leaves some out. The table includes about 240,000 clones, about four fifths detected once. The data are from a study of blood T cell repertoires in COVID-19. Germline lookup yields CDR1 ENHRY and CDR2 SYGVKD. This CDR3 is built from 13 residues. After removal of 8 bases from V and 4 bases from J, the junction contained 5 bases not matched to a gene. This rearrangement joins TRBV10-3 to TRBJ2-3, with 8 bases that match TRBD2. This sequence originates from a man aged 30 to 45 who had recovered from COVID-19. Source material: peripheral blood. CDR3 protein: CAIGSSGSDTQYF. The CDR3 DNA is TGTGCCATCGGTTCTAGCGGGTCAGATACGCAGTATTTT.